Below, 30 T cell receptor beta chains from the same sample are listed, as sequenced in a study of T cells in severe cutaneous drug reactions. The patients sequenced had a carbamazepine-induced Stevens-Johnson syndrome or toxic epidermal necrolysis reaction. TCR subtype-specific primers in iRepertoire multiplex PCR prepared libraries for bulk and single-cell sequencing. TCRdb reprocessed the multiplex PCR reads, keeping one entry per CDR3 protein, no DNA. The ten most abundant clones cover just over 15% of a sample with some 5,700 distinct CDR3 sequences. Sample: PBMCs. The receptors derive from a human donor with a severe cutaneous adverse drug reaction.

Its frequency marks this clonotype as medium-sized. The genes are TRBV4-3 and TRBJ2-1; TCRdb's D call, TRBD2, is unchecked because there is no DNA. The CDR3 has 15 residues. CDR1 and CDR2 from the germline V gene are LGHNA and YSLEER. The CDR3 here is CASSPSGLARDEQFF.

The V call is TRBV2, the J call TRBJ2-7; TCRdb's D call of TRBD1 is untestable without DNA. The CDR3 sequence is 14 residues long. Germline V CDR1 and CDR2: SNHLY, FYNNEI. This CDR3 is CASSESAGGYEQYF.

By frequency, this clonotype is medium-sized. V is TRBV4-1 and J is TRBJ2-2; the TCRdb call, TRBD1, lacks DNA for checking. In germline, CDR1 is MGHRA, CDR2 YSYEKL. The CDR3 loop spans 15 amino acids. Here the CDR3 reads CASSHPQGVTGELFF.

This clonotype registers medium-sized (0.01 to 0.1%) by frequency. V and J are TRBV28 and TRBJ2-5; TCRdb's D call of TRBD1 is untestable without DNA. Germline loops: CDR1 MDHEN, CDR2 SYDVKM. CDR3 length: 13 residues. CDR3 in amino acids: CASRRQGQETQYF.

The chain employs TRBV28 and TRBJ2-1; with no DNA, the TCRdb D assignment of TRBD2 cannot be verified. The CDR3 sequence is 15 residues long. From germline, CDR1 is MDHEN and CDR2 SYDVKM. The CDR3: CASSFGTSDSNEQFF.

The chain has TRBV19 and TRBJ1-3; the D call of TRBD1 rests on TCRdb alone, since no DNA is present to check it. The CDR3 extends over 15 amino acids. CDR1 LNHDA and CDR2 SQIVND come from the germline V gene (reference sequence). The CDR3 is CASTKGAGAGNTIYF.

The J gene is TRBJ2-1, the V gene TRBV7-3. CDR3 length: 15 residues. CDR1 and CDR2 (germline): SGHTA, FQGTGA. The chain's CDR3 is CASSLTPENYNEQFF. Complete variable domain (other parts from reference TRBV7-3 and TRBJ2-1): GAGVSQTPSNKVTEKGKYVELRCDPISGHTALYWYRQSLGQGPEFLIYFQGTGAADDSGLPNDRFFAVRPEGSVSTLKIQRTERGDSAVYLCASSLTPENYNEQFFGPGTRLTVL.

This sequence joins TRBV20-1 and TRBJ1-5. This CDR3 comprises 12 residues. In germline, CDR1 is DFQATT, CDR2 SNEGSKA (reference sequence). The CDR3: CSARASDEFQHF.

The chain is built from TRBV5-6 and TRBJ2-7; the D gene TCRdb calls, TRBD2, cannot be checked with no DNA. Germline V CDR1 and CDR2: SGHDT, YYEEEE. The CDR3 totals 15 residues. This chain's CDR3 is CASSPLGGSSYEQYF.

The gene calls are TRBV19 and TRBJ1-2; TCRdb's D gene call, TRBD1, goes unchecked for lack of DNA. CDR1 and CDR2 from the germline V gene are LNHDA and SQIVND (reference sequence). The CDR3 runs 13 residues. The CDR3: CASSTGTSSGYTF.

Frequency places this clonotype as medium-sized. This chain joins TRBV6-5 and TRBJ2-7; there is no DNA to check the TCRdb D call of TRBD1. The CDR3 is 16 amino acids. Germline lookup yields CDR1 MNHEY and CDR2 SVGAGI. The CDR3 is CASSYSPPGYSYEQYF.

This clonotype is medium-sized (0.01 to 0.1%) by frequency. The chain has TRBV28 and TRBJ1-3; the D gene TCRdb calls, TRBD1, cannot be checked with no DNA. CDR1 MDHEN and CDR2 SYDVKM come from the germline V gene. CDR3 length equals 16 residues. CDR3 sequence reads: CASSSPGQGTGNTIYF. Full variable domain (missing parts from reference TRBV28 and TRBJ1-3): DVKVTQSSRYLVKRTGEKVFLECVQDMDHENMFWYRQDPGLGLRLIYFSYDVKMKEKGDIPEGYSVSREKKERFSLILESASTNQTSMYLCASSSPGQGTGNTIYFGEGSWLTVV.

The V and J genes are TRBV6-1 and TRBJ2-1; TCRdb names TRBD1, which stays unverified in the absence of DNA. Germline CDR1 reads MNHNS; CDR2 reads SASEGT. The CDR3 has 14 amino acids. The CDR3 is CASSPGQGGNEQFF.

This clonotype is medium-sized by frequency. V gene TRBV27 combines with J gene TRBJ2-5; TCRdb names TRBD1, which stays unverified in the absence of DNA. The CDR3 runs to 12 residues. Germline lookup yields CDR1 MNHEY and CDR2 SMNVEV (reference sequence). CDR3 region: CASSWFGGTQYF.

Measured by frequency, this clonotype is medium-sized. The CDR3 is CASSSWSGRTHREQYF. V usage is TRBV27 and J usage is TRBJ2-7; TCRdb calls TRBD2, which cannot be checked without DNA. In germline, CDR1 is MNHEY, CDR2 SMNVEV (reference sequence). The CDR3 consists of 16 residues.

The V call is TRBV19, the J call TRBJ2-7; TCRdb reports TRBD2, a call that lacks DNA to check it against. Germline V gene sequence: CDR1 LNHDA, CDR2 SQIVND (reference sequence). This CDR3 is 15 amino acids long. CDR3 amino acids: CASSIATADPYEQYF.

This clonotype is called medium-sized based on its frequency. The CDR3 protein is CASSLLPGAGNTIYF. The chain links TRBV28 to TRBJ1-3; there is no DNA to check the TCRdb D call of TRBD1. The germline V gene encodes CDR1 MDHEN and CDR2 SYDVKM. This CDR3 comprises 15 residues.

The chain links TRBV30 to TRBJ1-5. Germline CDR1 is GTSNPN and CDR2 is SVGIG (reference sequence). This CDR3 has 14 residues. This chain's CDR3 is CAWSLTLGNQPQHF.

This clonotype is identified as medium-sized (0.01 to 0.1%) from frequency. The rearrangement joins TRBV27 to TRBJ1-1. Germline V gene data show CDR1 as MNHEY and CDR2 as SMNVEV (reference sequence). CDR3 size: 15 residues. The CDR3 sequence is CASSLSLAMNTEAFF.

V and J are TRBV7-9 and TRBJ2-7; TCRdb picks TRBD1, but there is no DNA to check that call. This CDR3 is built from 14 residues. CDR1 SEHNR and CDR2 FQNEAQ come from the germline V gene (reference sequence). Here the CDR3 reads CASSPTGNDYEQYF.

This CDR3 reads CASRADNNYGYTF. The genes are TRBV5-1 and TRBJ1-2. Germline CDR1 reads SGHRS; CDR2 reads YFSETQ. The CDR3 is made up of 13 amino acids.

This chain links TRBV4-2 with TRBJ2-5; the TCRdb D gene call, TRBD2, has no DNA to confirm it. There are 17 residues in the CDR3. CDR1 and CDR2 from the germline V gene are LGHNA and YNFKEQ. CDR3 in amino acids: CASSQDQRLLYQETQYF.

This clonotype is identified as medium-sized from frequency. The CDR3: CASSLLRQPQHF. The chain links TRBV28 to TRBJ1-5. Germline V gene lookup returns CDR1 MDHEN and CDR2 SYDVKM. There are 12 residues in the CDR3.

The V and J genes are TRBV28 and TRBJ2-1. CDR3 size: 13 residues. Germline-derived CDR1 and CDR2 are MDHEN and SYDVKM. CDR3 protein: CASSPRSYNEQFF.

This clonotype is called medium-sized based on its frequency. The CDR3 region is CASSPSQGQLNQPQHF. The chain joins TRBV18 to TRBJ1-5; TCRdb's D call of TRBD1 is untestable without DNA. Germline CDR1 and CDR2: KGHSH and LQKENI. The CDR3 has 16 amino acids.

The chain recombines TRBV18 with TRBJ2-7; as DNA is missing, the TRBD2 call by TCRdb cannot be tested. Germline V gene data show CDR1 as KGHSH and CDR2 as LQKENI. This CDR3 has 17 residues. This chain's CDR3 is CASSPILAGDSSYEQYF. Using reference TRBV18 and TRBJ2-7 for the parts outside the CDR3, the full variable domain is NAGVMQNPRHLVRRRGQEARLRCSPMKGHSHVYWYRQLPEEGLKFMVYLQKENIIDESGMPKERFSAEFPKEGPSILRIQQVVRGDSAAYFCASSPILAGDSSYEQYFGPGTRLTVT.

This rearrangement joins TRBV7-3 to TRBJ2-3; lacking DNA, the TRBD2 call made by TCRdb goes unchecked. Per the germline V gene, CDR1 is SGHTA and CDR2 is FQGTGA. CDR3 length equals 14 residues. CDR3 in amino acids: CASSQQGGPDTQYF.

This rearrangement joins TRBV19 to TRBJ2-1; TCRdb proposes TRBD2, but this gene call is untestable without DNA. This CDR3 has 17 residues. Germline V gene sequence: CDR1 LNHDA, CDR2 SQIVND (reference sequence). The CDR3: CASSITSGESSYNEQFF.

This clonotype is called medium-sized based on its frequency. The V and J genes are TRBV4-1 and TRBJ1-2. Looked up from germline, CDR1 is MGHRA and CDR2 is YSYEKL. The CDR3 covers 14 residues. The CDR3 sequence: CASSQGASNYGYTF.

By frequency, this clonotype is medium-sized. The gene calls are TRBV4-1 and TRBJ2-1; the D call from TCRdb, TRBD1, cannot be confirmed without DNA. Per germline, CDR1 MGHRA and CDR2 YSYEKL. The CDR3 is 14 residues long. The CDR3 region is CASSQAGLGNEQFF.